This T cell receptor beta chain appears in the sequencing data of a study of OX40 agonist ivuxolimab in advanced cancers. Germline-derived CDR1 and CDR2 are SEHNR and FQNEAQ (reference sequence). The CDR3 loop spans 15 amino acids. The V gene lost 4 bases and the J gene lost 6 bases, with 16 bases spanning the gap. Using immunoSEQ multiplex PCR, the repertoire was profiled, and TCRdb retains in-frame clones only, with some absent. This table holds 70,000 or so clones, more than 85% found once. The sample in question was CD4+ or CD8+ T cells sorted from blood, obtained in a trial of the OX40 agonist ivuxolimab. The genes are TRBV7-9 and TRBJ1-3; D remains ambiguous. The TCR originated in an adult with an advanced solid tumor such as melanoma, head and neck, liver or kidney cancer. The CDR3 DNA sequence: TGTGCCAGCAGCTCAATCCAATGGGCAACAAACACCATATATTTT. It encodes CASSSIQWATNTIYF.